This is a list of T cell receptor beta chains from one sample in a study of OX40 agonist ivuxolimab in advanced cancers. Clones were sequenced by immunoSEQ multiplex PCR, and TCRdb holds only the in-frame ones, with some missing. Counted here are about 63,000 clones, approximately 89% occurring once; the ten biggest clones make up around 12%. Sequences were derived from CD4+ or CD8+ T cells sorted from blood, sampled in a trial of the OX40 agonist ivuxolimab. Receptors originate from an adult with an advanced solid tumor such as melanoma, head and neck, liver or kidney cancer. Both conserved end residues are part of each CDR3. The D gene is left open where the match is weak. Clone size, where shown, is once, few, many, or a class for clones that have expanded.

V	J	D	size	DNA	CDR3
TRBV19	TRBJ2-7	.	.	TGTGCCAGTAGTCCCAACGACGGGTCTTCGGACGAGCAGTACTTC	CASSPNDGSSDEQYF
TRBV25-1	TRBJ2-7	TRBD1	.	TGTGCCAGCAGTGAATGGGGGACAGGGATCTACGAGCAGTACTTC	CASSEWGTGIYEQYF
TRBV6-5	TRBJ2-7	TRBD2	.	TGTGCCAGCAGTTACGGGGTAGCGGGACGTTTTGAGCAGTACTTC	CASSYGVAGRFEQYF
TRBV14	TRBJ2-7	.	many	TGTGCCAGCAGTCCCTTAGCTACCTACGAGCAGTACTTC	CASSPLATYEQYF
TRBV27	TRBJ1-1	.	.	TGTGCCAGCAGTTCGGTGTGGGTGGGGAACACTGAAGCTTTCTTT	CASSSVWVGNTEAFF
TRBV9	TRBJ2-1	.	.	TGTGCCAGCAGCGTAGGCCAGGGAGGCAATGAGCAGTTCTTC	CASSVGQGGNEQFF
TRBV30	TRBJ2-5	.	.	TGTGCCTGGACCCCGGACAGCCAAGAGACCCAGTACTTC	CAWTPDSQETQYF
TRBV27	TRBJ2-7	.	.	TGTGCCAGCAGTTTCGGGGCCCCCAGCTCCTACGAGCAGTACTTC	CASSFGAPSSYEQYF
TRBV19	TRBJ2-7	.	.	TGTGCCAGTAGTATATCAGGGCCCCTTCACGAGCAGTACTTC	CASSISGPLHEQYF
TRBV7-3	TRBJ2-1	.	.	TGTGCCAGCAGCTTAGATCTATACAATGAGCAGTTCTTC	CASSLDLYNEQFF
TRBV19	TRBJ1-6	TRBD1	.	TGTGCCAGTAGTATAGTCCGGACAGGGGAAAGACCCCTCCACTTT	CASSIVRTGERPLHF
TRBV5-6	TRBJ2-7	TRBD2	.	TGTGCCAGCAGCACCACTAGCGGGGTCACCTACGAGCAGTACTTC	CASSTTSGVTYEQYF
TRBV27	TRBJ2-7	.	.	TGTGCCAGCAGTTTATCTCGGTCATTGTACGAGCAGTACTTC	CASSLSRSLYEQYF
TRBV11-1	TRBJ1-2	.	.	TGTGCCAGCAGCTCTCAGGACCTCCGTAACTATGGCTACACCTTC	CASSSQDLRNYGYTF
TRBV6-1	TRBJ2-1	.	few	TGTGCCAGCAGTGAAGCTCCTGGAGGGGTTGAGCAGTTCTTC	CASSEAPGGVEQFF
TRBV7-9	TRBJ1-1	.	once	TGTGCCAGCAGCTCGTGGGACACTTTGAACACTGAAGCTTTCTTT	CASSSWDTLNTEAFF
TRBV7-3	TRBJ2-7	TRBD1	.	TGTGCCAGCAGCTTAATGGGAGGACAGGGCTACGAGCAGTACTTC	CASSLMGGQGYEQYF
TRBV19	TRBJ2-1	.	.	TGTGCCAGTACCCTAAGGGGGACTTTCAATGAGCAGTTCTTC	CASTLRGTFNEQFF
TRBV27	TRBJ2-7	.	.	TGTGCCAGCCTCGGTCACCCGGGAGAGCAGTACTTC	CASLGHPGEQYF
TRBV2	TRBJ2-1	.	.	TGTGCCAGCGGGGGACACAATGAGCAGTTCTTC	CASGGHNEQFF
TRBV10-1	TRBJ2-5	TRBD2	.	TGCGCCAGCAGTGAGGCTAGCGGGATTCGGGAGACCCAGTACTTC	CASSEASGIRETQYF
TRBV19	TRBJ2-1	.	.	TGTGCCAGTAGTAGGGGGTCCTGGGGCAATGAGCAGTTCTTC	CASSRGSWGNEQFF
TRBV7-9	TRBJ1-2	.	.	TGTGCCAGCAGCTTACGTACAGGGATCTACTATGGCTACACCTTC	CASSLRTGIYYGYTF
TRBV27	TRBJ2-3	.	.	TGTGCCAGCAGTTTCGGGGACGGCACAGATACGCAGTATTTT	CASSFGDGTDTQYF
TRBV7-9	TRBJ1-2	.	.	TGTGCCAGCAGCTTAGGGGCTAGCGGCTATGGCTACACCTTC	CASSLGASGYGYTF
TRBV28	TRBJ2-1	TRBD2	.	TGTGCCAGCAGTCTCGGGACTAGTTTAATCAATGAGCAGTTCTTC	CASSLGTSLINEQFF
TRBV27	TRBJ2-7	TRBD2	.	TGTGCCAGCAGACCGGGAGGGGGGAACGAGCAGTACTTC	CASRPGGGNEQYF
TRBV19	TRBJ2-1	.	.	TGTGCCAGTAGTTTGGGGGTTCGGTCGCGGAATGAGCAGTTCTTC	CASSLGVRSRNEQFF
TRBV9	TRBJ2-5	.	.	TGTGCCAGCAGTCCGGGACATCAAGAGACCCAGTACTTC	CASSPGHQETQYF
TRBV7-8	TRBJ2-2	.	.	TGTGCCAGCAGCTTATCGCAGGCAGGCTACACCGGGGAGCTGTTTTTT	CASSLSQAGYTGELFF
TRBV9	TRBJ2-7	.	.	TGTGCCAGCAGCCTCACAGGGTTGGGGGCCTACGAGCAGTACTTC	CASSLTGLGAYEQYF
TRBV11-2	TRBJ2-5	.	.	TGTGCCAGCAGCACCCAGCAAGAGACCCAGTACTTC	CASSTQQETQYF
TRBV27	TRBJ1-1	.	once	TGTGCCAGCAGTCTCTTCGAGACAGCGAACACTGAAGCTTTCTTT	CASSLFETANTEAFF
TRBV6-1	TRBJ1-1	TRBD1	.	TGTGCCAGCAGGGACAGGGACTACGTCACTGAAGCTTTCTTT	CASRDRDYVTEAFF
TRBV9	TRBJ1-1	.	.	TGTGCCAGCAGTTTACAGGTCGTGGACACTGAAGCTTTCTTT	CASSLQVVDTEAFF
TRBV7-9	TRBJ2-3	.	.	TGTGCCAGCAGCTCCCGACAGGGCACAGATACGCAGTATTTT	CASSSRQGTDTQYF
TRBV7-9	TRBJ1-2	.	.	TGTGCCAGCAGCCCCCGGGGCAGACCCTATGGCTACACCTTC	CASSPRGRPYGYTF
TRBV11-2	TRBJ2-4	TRBD1	.	TGTGCCAGCAGCCCTATCCCTTTGACAGGGGGGGACAAAAACATTCAGTACTTC	CASSPIPLTGGDKNIQYF
TRBV7-2	TRBJ2-3	.	once	TGTGCCAGCAGCTTCTGGCCGGAAGATACGCAGTATTTT	CASSFWPEDTQYF
TRBV5-6	TRBJ2-7	.	.	TGTGCCAGCAGGTCCCAGGGGGGAAGCTCCTACGAGCAGTACTTC	CASRSQGGSSYEQYF
TRBV5-1	TRBJ2-1	.	.	TGCGCCAGCAGCTTTTTCCAGGAGGTCGCGAATGAGCAGTTCTTC	CASSFFQEVANEQFF
TRBV19	TRBJ2-4	.	once	TGTGCCAGCAGGGGATTCCAGGGTAGAAACATTCAGTACTTC	CASRGFQGRNIQYF
TRBV6-4	TRBJ1-2	.	.	TGTGCCAGCAGTGACGGGGGAGGCGGCTACACCTTC	CASSDGGGGYTF
TRBV28	TRBJ2-7	TRBD1	.	TGTGCCAGCAGCTTTAGGGGGCCGAGCTCCTACGAGCAGTACTTC	CASSFRGPSSYEQYF